The entry that follows covers one T cell receptor beta chain sequence. The antigen is not known. Trimming pared 3 bases from V and 1 base from J, leaving 9 bases between. Germline values: CDR1 SGHTA, CDR2 FQGTGA. This CDR3 contains 15 residues. Libraries were prepared by immunoSEQ multiplex PCR; TCRdb keeps only in-frame clonotypes and omits some of them. The data hold tens of thousands of clones, with approximately 79% observed a single time. This specimen belongs to a study of early stage breast cancer tumors. Overall study findings and caveats: Most shared enriched TCRB sequences were commonly generated ones.

This TCR came from a person aged 55 to 75 with breast cancer. Sequencing was done on a sample of blood. The chain recombines TRBV7-3 with TRBJ2-2; either TRBD1 or TRBD2 may supply D (5 bases each). CDR3 sequence reads: CASSLGTMNTGELFF. The CDR3 DNA sequence: TGTGCCAGCAGCTTGGGGACGATGAACACCGGGGAGCTGTTTTTT.